Listed below are T cell receptor beta chains from one sample, sequenced in a study of cytomegalovirus exposure and HLA in healthy donors. Measured with immunoSEQ multiplex PCR; TCRdb has only the in-frame clones, and not every one. The repertoire includes tens of thousands of clones, 70% to 80% of them detected once, and roughly 8% sits in the top ten. The specimen was PBMCs. The receptors come from a young man in good health and CMV-seropositive. CDR3s include the opening cysteine and the closing phenylalanine or tryptophan. The D gene is left open where the match is weak. Clone size is stated in some rows and not others, as once, few, many or a class when expanded.

clone size	D gene	V gene	J gene	CDR3 protein	CDR3 DNA
-	-	TRBV18	TRBJ1-2	CASSPSGETYGYTF	TGTGCCAGCTCACCGTCCGGGGAAACCTATGGCTACACCTTC
-	-	TRBV5-1	TRBJ2-1	CASQADPNEQFF	TGCGCCAGCCAGGCAGACCCCAATGAGCAGTTCTTC
-	-	TRBV6-6	TRBJ1-5	CASRTRDDSNQPQHF	TGTGCCAGCCGTACCCGGGATGATAGCAATCAGCCCCAGCATTTT
-	-	TRBV27	TRBJ2-7	CASSLKAQGYEQYF	TGTGCCAGCAGTTTAAAAGCACAGGGCTACGAGCAGTACTTC
-	TRBD2	TRBV5-4	TRBJ2-1	CASSLDPASGINEQFF	TGTGCCAGCAGCTTGGATCCGGCTAGCGGGATCAATGAGCAGTTCTTC
-	-	TRBV29-1	TRBJ2-7	CSVEVLYEQYF	TGCAGCGTTGAAGTCCTCTACGAGCAGTACTTC
-	-	TRBV11-3	TRBJ1-1	CASSLYLGTEAFF	TGTGCCAGCAGCTTATATCTCGGTACGGAAGCTTTCTTT
-	-	TRBV21-1	TRBJ1-5	CASSKLRQVSNQPQHF	TGTGCCAGCAGCAAACTACGACAGGTTAGCAATCAGCCCCAGCATTTT
-	TRBD1	TRBV6-5	TRBJ1-5	CASSPRQGNQPQHF	TGTGCCAGCAGTCCGCGACAGGGGAACCAGCCCCAGCATTTT
-	-	TRBV5-8	TRBJ1-5	CASSRGMDGTSNQPQHF	TGTGCCAGCAGCCGGGGGATGGACGGGACGAGTAATCAGCCCCAGCATTTT
-	TRBD2	TRBV5-4	TRBJ2-3	CASSPDSGGVLSDTQYF	TGTGCCAGCAGCCCAGATAGCGGGGGGGTGTTGTCAGATACGCAGTATTTT
once	TRBD2	TRBV30	TRBJ2-1	CAWRELTSIYEQFF	TGTGCCTGGAGGGAATTGACTAGCATCTATGAGCAGTTCTTC
-	-	TRBV7-9	TRBJ1-1	CASSTPGHSNTEAFF	TGTGCCAGCAGCACTCCGGGACACAGTAACACTGAAGCTTTCTTT
-	-	TRBV7-7	TRBJ1-1	CASTALEGFSTEAFF	TGTGCCAGCACCGCCCTGGAGGGGTTTAGCACTGAAGCTTTCTTT
-	TRBD1	TRBV6-5	TRBJ1-4	CASSFDRVANEKLFF	TGTGCCAGCAGTTTCGACAGGGTGGCTAATGAAAAACTGTTTTTT
-	TRBD1	TRBV29-1	TRBJ1-2	CSAPGQGYGYTF	TGCAGCGCCCCGGGACAGGGGTATGGCTACACCTTC
-	-	TRBV5-8	TRBJ2-7	CASSPRLASVGYEQYF	TGTGCCAGCAGCCCTAGGTTGGCTAGCGTAGGCTACGAGCAGTACTTC
-	-	TRBV7-7	TRBJ2-6	CASSLLPGVSGANVLTF	TGTGCTAGCAGCTTACTCCCGGGGGTGTCTGGGGCCAACGTCCTGACTTTC
-	-	TRBV5-6	TRBJ1-1	CASSLAHIITEAFF	TGTGCCAGCAGCTTGGCCCACATTATAACTGAAGCTTTCTTT
-	-	TRBV13	TRBJ1-3	CASRPQGSSGNTIYF	TGTGCCAGCAGGCCTCAGGGGAGCTCTGGAAACACCATATATTTT
-	TRBD2	TRBV30	TRBJ2-1	CAWRGGGGKAYNEQFF	TGTGCCTGGAGGGGCGGGGGGGGAAAGGCCTACAATGAGCAGTTCTTC
few	-	TRBV5-1	TRBJ1-1	CASSLAGNTEAFF	TGCGCCAGCAGCTTGGCGGGGAACACTGAAGCTTTCTTT
-	-	TRBV30	TRBJ1-2	CAWSVRGWGGYTF	TGTGCCTGGAGTGTACGGGGGTGGGGTGGCTACACCTTC
-	-	TRBV28	TRBJ1-5	CATRRGGGNQPQHF	TGTGCCACAAGAAGGGGGGGAGGCAATCAGCCCCAGCATTTT
few	-	TRBV5-4	TRBJ1-1	CASTPGGNTEAFF	TGTGCCAGCACTCCAGGTGGGAACACTGAAGCTTTCTTT
-	TRBD1	TRBV7-8	TRBJ2-5	CASSNGQGRSQYF	TGTGCCAGCAGTAACGGACAGGGTAGATCCCAGTACTTC
medium-sized	-	TRBV6-5	TRBJ1-1	CASRPGQGGNTEAFF	TGTGCCAGCAGACCAGGGCAGGGAGGGAACACTGAAGCTTTCTTT
-	-	TRBV28	TRBJ2-7	CASSLKGRGTVREQYF	TGTGCCAGCAGTTTAAAGGGAAGGGGCACGGTCAGGGAGCAGTACTTC
-	-	TRBV10-3	TRBJ1-2	CAISNRVGDGYTF	TGTGCCATCAGCAACAGGGTGGGGGATGGCTACACCTTC
-	-	TRBV18	TRBJ2-1	CASSPDGSPYNEQFF	TGTGCCAGCTCACCGGACGGGAGCCCCTACAATGAGCAGTTCTTC
-	-	TRBV6-5	TRBJ1-1	CASSTQGTEAFF	TGTGCCAGCAGTACCCAGGGTACTGAAGCTTTCTTT
-	-	TRBV7-9	TRBJ2-7	CASSLGATSSYEQYF	TGTGCCAGCAGCTTAGGGGCCACGAGCTCCTACGAGCAGTACTTC
-	-	TRBV30	TRBJ2-7	CAWSVNRVGEQYF	TGTGCCTGGAGTGTAAACAGGGTCGGCGAGCAGTACTTC
few	-	TRBV25-1	TRBJ1-1	CASTGQNTEAFF	TGTGCCAGTACAGGGCAGAACACTGAAGCTTTCTTT
-	TRBD1	TRBV4-1	TRBJ1-1	CASSLGTGGKIEAFF	TGCGCCAGCAGCCTGGGGACAGGTGGAAAAATTGAAGCTTTCTTT
-	TRBD1	TRBV15	TRBJ2-7	CATSRGDRVSYEQYF	TGTGCCACCAGCAGAGGGGACAGGGTCTCCTACGAGCAGTACTTC
few	-	TRBV7-8	TRBJ1-2	CASSLVRGQPNYGYTF	TGTGCCAGCAGCTTAGTGAGAGGACAGCCCAACTATGGCTACACCTTC
few	-	TRBV6-1	TRBJ1-2	CASSSYGYTF	TGTGCCAGCAGTTCTTATGGCTACACCTTC
-	-	TRBV5-4	TRBJ2-6	CASSDRLAFSGANVLTF	TGTGCCAGCAGCGACAGACTTGCCTTCTCTGGGGCCAACGTCCTGACTTTC
few	TRBD2	TRBV4-2	TRBJ2-3	CASSQGSSGRGTDTQYF	TGTGCCAGCAGCCAAGGATCGAGCGGGAGGGGGACAGATACGCAGTATTTT
-	TRBD1	TRBV18	TRBJ1-6	CASSPNSAGGAGNSPLHF	TGTGCCAGCTCACCCAATTCAGCAGGGGGCGCGGGAAATTCACCCCTCCACTTT
-	-	TRBV30	TRBJ1-5	CAWSVSSGNQPQHF	TGTGCCTGGAGTGTATCATCGGGCAATCAGCCCCAGCATTTT
once	-	TRBV29-1	TRBJ1-1	CSGAGVLSEAFF	TGCAGCGGTGCCGGGGTTCTCAGTGAAGCTTTCTTT
-	TRBD1	TRBV25-1	TRBJ2-7	CASSEGTGQQYF	TGTGCCAGCAGTGAAGGGACAGGACAGCAGTACTTC
-	-	TRBV30	TRBJ2-7	CAWSLSYEQYF	TGTGCCTGGAGCCTATCCTACGAGCAGTACTTC
-	TRBD2	TRBV9	TRBJ2-7	CASSVGTSGTEQYF	TGTGCCAGCAGCGTAGGGACTAGCGGAACCGAGCAGTACTTC
-	-	TRBV28	TRBJ1-6	CASSPGGGPTRSPLHF	TGTGCCAGCAGTCCTGGGGGGGGACCGACTCGATCACCCCTCCACTTT
-	-	TRBV18	TRBJ2-1	CASSLWAGTLNEQFF	TGTGCCAGCTCACTCTGGGCGGGGACCCTCAATGAGCAGTTCTTC
-	-	TRBV10-3	TRBJ1-1	CAISVGLEMNTEAFF	TGTGCCATCAGTGTGGGGCTAGAGATGAACACTGAAGCTTTCTTT
-	TRBD1	TRBV29-1	TRBJ2-6	CSVGGQATTGANVLTF	TGCAGCGTTGGAGGACAGGCGACAACTGGGGCCAACGTCCTGACTTTC
-	-	TRBV9	TRBJ2-5	CASGRGGIQETQYF	TGTGCCAGCGGGAGGGGGGGGATCCAAGAGACCCAGTACTTC
-	-	TRBV30	TRBJ1-1	CAWSRGMETEAFF	TGTGCCTGGAGTAGGGGGATGGAGACTGAAGCTTTCTTT
once	TRBD1	TRBV2	TRBJ1-1	CASTQGIDTEAFF	TGTGCCAGCACACAGGGGATAGACACTGAAGCTTTCTTT
few	TRBD1	TRBV6-1	TRBJ1-1	CASSEGDRGAAFF	TGTGCCAGCAGTGAAGGGGACAGGGGAGCCGCTTTCTTT
-	-	TRBV30	TRBJ2-1	CAWSVAGDEQFF	TGTGCCTGGAGTGTAGCAGGCGATGAGCAGTTCTTC
-	-	TRBV23-1	TRBJ2-7	CASSRSTTYEQYF	TGCGCCAGCAGTCGGAGCACCACCTACGAGCAGTACTTC
-	-	TRBV5-1	TRBJ1-1	CASREGSQEAFF	TGCGCCAGCAGGGAGGGGTCCCAGGAAGCTTTCTTT
-	TRBD1	TRBV30	TRBJ1-3	CAWSTGGSGNTIYF	TGTGCCTGGAGTACAGGGGGCTCTGGAAACACCATATATTTT
-	-	TRBV9	TRBJ2-3	CASSVRVWGTDTQYF	TGTGCCAGCAGCGTTCGGGTCTGGGGCACAGATACGCAGTATTTT
-	TRBD1	TRBV30	TRBJ1-6	CAWSVGQGGSPLHF	TGTGCCTGGAGTGTCGGACAGGGTGGGTCACCCCTCCACTTT